These 3 T cell receptor beta chains share one sample of origin, sequenced in a study of low-dose radiotherapy and immunotherapy resistance in tumors. First-strand cDNA used TRAV- and TRBV-specific primers, covering alpha and beta chains. PCR amplification of the TCRs was performed with Phusion for 20 to 25 PCR cycles, and it relied on a constant-region primer together with a V-primer adapter. In TCRdb, the reads were re-called with MiXCR into one record per CDR3 protein. The sample has about 20,000 distinct CDR3 sequences; about 74% are singletons. These receptors were collected from a human donor with advanced metastatic prostate, ovarian, gallbladder or colorectal cancer (not recorded which). This table probably holds off-target reads from a library built for another chain.

This clonotype was found once. The V gene is TRBV7-9, the J gene TRBJ1-6; D may be TRBD1 (5 bases). Trimming stripped 5 bases from V and 10 bases from J, with 15 bases between. This CDR3 is built from 14 residues. The V gene's germline CDR1 is SEHNR and CDR2 FQNEAQ (reference sequence). CDR3 coding DNA: TGTGCCAGCAGCCAACCGGGGCCTCGGTCACCCCTCCACTTT. This encodes CASSQPGPRSPLHF.

The chain combines TRBV6-1 with TRBJ2-7; 9 nucleotides agree with TRBD1. The CDR3 has 16 amino acids. V dropped 3 bases and J dropped 2; count of bases not matched to a gene: 8. Germline V gene sequence: CDR1 MNHNS, CDR2 SASEGT. The CDR3 nucleotides read TGTGCCAGCAGTGACCCTTCGGACAGGGGTACCTACGAGCAGTACTTC. As protein: CASSDPSDRGTYEQYF.

V usage is TRBV20-1 and J usage is TRBJ2-3, with 12 positions matching TRBD2. J was trimmed by 2 bases and V by 2 bases; bases with no gene match: 5. Germline V gene data show CDR1 as DFQATT and CDR2 as SNEGSKA (reference sequence). There are 16 residues in the CDR3. DNA for the CDR3: TGCAGTGCTAGAAGGACTAGCGGGATATCCACAGATACGCAGTATTTT. Translated, it gives CSARRTSGISTDTQYF.